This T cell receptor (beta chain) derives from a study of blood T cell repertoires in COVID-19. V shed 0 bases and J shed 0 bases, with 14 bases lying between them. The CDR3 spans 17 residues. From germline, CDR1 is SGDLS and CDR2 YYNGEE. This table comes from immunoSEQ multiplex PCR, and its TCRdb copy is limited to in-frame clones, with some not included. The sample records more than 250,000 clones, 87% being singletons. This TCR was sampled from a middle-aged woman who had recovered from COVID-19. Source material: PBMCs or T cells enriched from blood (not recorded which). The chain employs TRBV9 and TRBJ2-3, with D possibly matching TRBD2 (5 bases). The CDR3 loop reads CASSVARSGASTDTQYF. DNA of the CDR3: TGTGCCAGCAGCGTAGCCCGAAGCGGAGCTAGCACAGATACGCAGTATTTT.